These 15 T cell receptor beta chains share one sample of origin, sequenced in a study of blood T cell repertoires in COVID-19. Assay: immunoSEQ multiplex PCR; the TCRdb copy retains only in-frame clones and omits some. The sample carries some 170,000 clones, 85% recorded once. What was sequenced was peripheral blood. All receptors come from a man aged 40-50 years with acute or convalescent COVID-19.

The chain uses TRBV19 and TRBJ1-1, with 8 bases aligning to TRBD1. The CDR3 is made up of 15 amino acids. The J segment lost 5 bases and the V segment lost 3 bases, leaving 8 bases of the junction unmatched. Germline CDR1 reads LNHDA; CDR2 reads SQIVND (reference sequence). CDR3: CASSILRQGATEAFF. In DNA, the CDR3 is TGTGCCAGTAGTATTTTGCGGCAGGGGGCAACTGAAGCTTTCTTT. The full variable domain, in which reference TRBV19 and TRBJ1-1 provide the parts outside the CDR3, is DGGITQSPKYLFRKEGQNVTLSCEQNLNHDAMYWYRQDPGQGLRLIYYSQIVNDFQKGDIAEGYSVSREKKESFPLTVTSAQKNPTAFYLCASSILRQGATEAFFGQGTRLTVV.

This clone was observed once. V gene TRBV15 combines with J gene TRBJ1-5; D is possibly TRBD1 (6 bases). The V and J ends lost 0 bases and 4 bases respectively, with 10 bases between them. The CDR3 consists of 15 residues. Germline lookup yields CDR1 LNHNV and CDR2 YYDKDF (reference sequence). CDR3 bases: TGTGCCACCAGCAGAGATAAGAGGGGGAATCAGCCCCAGCATTTT. Translation gives CATSRDKRGNQPQHF.

This chain links TRBV28 with TRBJ1-5; 7 bases are shared with TRBD1. V lost 6 bases and J lost 4; bases outside the gene matches: 12. In germline, CDR1 is MDHEN, CDR2 SYDVKM. CDR3 length equals 16 residues. CDR3 nucleotide sequence: TGTGCCAGCAGCTACCCTCAACAGGGGAGGAATCAGCCCCAGCATTTT. This codes for CASSYPQQGRNQPQHF.

V is TRBV5-1 and J is TRBJ2-1; 7 positions agree with TRBD1. Per the germline V gene, CDR1 is SGHRS and CDR2 is YFSETQ. This CDR3 spans 17 amino acids. V gave up 0 bases and J gave up 0 bases; unmatched junction bases: 6. This CDR3 is CASSLGQGVDSYNEQFF. CDR3 bases: TGCGCCAGCAGCTTGGGGCAGGGGGTCGACTCCTACAATGAGCAGTTCTTC.

J is TRBJ2-1 and V is TRBV11-3; TRBD2 agrees at 7 bases. This CDR3 has 15 residues. J lost 10 bases, V lost 1 base, and 10 bases had no gene match. Looked up from germline, CDR1 is SGHNT and CDR2 is YENEEA. In nucleotides, the CDR3 is TGTGCCAGCAGCTTAGTTCTTGGCGGGCGGGGGGAGCAGTTCTTC. Amino acid sequence: CASSLVLGGRGEQFF.

The chain couples TRBV3-1 (or the pseudogene TRBV3-2) to TRBJ1-1; no firm D call. The V end was cut by 0 bases, the J end by 10 bases, with 6 bases between. The CDR3 is 11 residues long. CDR1 is LGHDT and CDR2 is YNNKEL in the germline V gene (reference sequence). DNA for the CDR3: TGTGCCAGCAGCCAAGAGTCGCGAGCTTTCTTT. Protein product: CASSQESRAFF.

The sample holds a few counts of this clone. The chain couples TRBV5-5 to TRBJ1-1, with D perhaps TRBD1 (6 bases). Germline V CDR1 and CDR2: SGHKS, YYEKEE (reference sequence). V lost 4 bases to trimming and J lost 1 base, with 11 bases between them. The CDR3 totals 14 residues. CDR3 bases: TGTGCCAGCAGCCCGGACAGTTGGAACACTGAAGCTTTCTTT. Amino acid sequence: CASSPDSWNTEAFF.

The chain recombines TRBV6-5 with TRBJ1-2, with D unclear. CDR1 and CDR2 (germline): MNHEY, SVGAGI. This CDR3 is 10 amino acids long. Between the trimmed V and J ends, which lost 6 bases and 8 bases, there was a span of 7 bases. CDR3 residues: CASRDWGYTF. In DNA form, the CDR3 reads TGTGCCAGCAGGGACTGGGGCTACACCTTC.

The J gene is TRBJ2-1, the V gene TRBV7-8, with 7 bases matching TRBD2. J was trimmed by 7 bases and V by 4 bases; bases with no gene match: 10. Germline V gene data show CDR1 as SGHVS and CDR2 as FQNEAQ. This CDR3 contains 15 residues. The CDR3, as DNA: TGTGCCAGCAGCTCCGAGGGAGGGCGCAGGAATGAGCAGTTCTTC. Translating it yields CASSSEGGRRNEQFF.

This clone has just one count. The chain combines TRBV5-6 with TRBJ1-4; 7 bases map to TRBD1. CDR3 length: 14 residues. The germline V gene has CDR1 SGHDT and CDR2 YYEEEE. V shed 4 bases, J shed 5 bases, and the junction held 5 bases outside the gene matches. CDR3 bases: TGTGCCAGCAGCGCACAGGGGTCCAATGAAAAACTGTTTTTT. This codes for CASSAQGSNEKLFF.

The chain links TRBV18 to TRBJ2-5; 10 nucleotides match TRBD1. The CDR3 is made up of 14 amino acids. The V and J ends lost 6 bases and 7 bases, in that order; junction bases with no gene match: 8. Germline values: CDR1 KGHSH, CDR2 LQKENI. CDR3 region: CASSLGTGERTQYF. In DNA form, the CDR3 reads TGTGCCAGCTCCCTCGGGACAGGGGAAAGGACCCAGTACTTC.

In nucleotides, the CDR3 is TGTGCCAGCAGTCATCAGGAAGGCGGGGGCTACACCTTC. Protein sequence: CASSHQEGGGYTF. The chain recombines TRBV5-4 with TRBJ1-2; D unclear. The CDR3 is made up of 13 amino acids. Germline V gene lookup returns CDR1 SGHNT and CDR2 YYREEE (reference sequence). Trimming cost V 5 bases and J 8 bases, with 16 bases left between them.

The V gene is TRBV4-1, the J gene TRBJ1-5, with 8 positions matching TRBD1. CDR1 is MGHRA and CDR2 is YSYEKL in the germline V gene. V was clipped by 3 bases and J by 0 bases; unmatched bases: 10. The CDR3 is 18 residues long. For the CDR3, the DNA is TGCGCCAGCAGCCAGGCGCAGGACAGGGCTTATAGCAATCAGCCCCAGCATTTT. It encodes CASSQAQDRAYSNQPQHF.

This chain uses TRBV27 with TRBJ1-6; TRBD1 matches at 9 bases. V lost 5 bases, J lost 8 bases, and 7 bases stayed unmatched. CDR3 size: 15 residues. Per the germline V gene, CDR1 is MNHEY and CDR2 is SMNVEV (reference sequence). This CDR3 is CASSLQGAGYSPLHF. The CDR3 DNA is TGTGCCAGCAGTCTACAGGGGGCAGGTTATTCACCCCTCCACTTT.

This clone was recorded only once. This chain connects TRBV6-5 to TRBJ2-6; a possible D gene is TRBD2 (6 bases). The germline V gene encodes CDR1 MNHEY and CDR2 SVGAGI. CDR3 length: 15 amino acids. V was pared by 6 bases and J by 4 bases, with 13 bases between. The CDR3, as DNA: TGTGCCAGCAGCGCCCAGGGAGGAGGGGCCAACGTCCTGACTTTC. This translates into CASSAQGGGANVLTF.